One and the same sample provided the 2 T cell receptor beta chains below, sequenced in a study of cytomegalovirus exposure and HLA in healthy donors. In the PCR, 60 Vbeta and 13 Jbeta primers were used. TCRdb's table, derived via immunoSEQ multiplex PCR, lists solely in-frame clones and lacks some. The sample holds 150,000 to 180,000 clones, about 70% seen once. Sequenced sample: PBMCs. The receptor set was obtained from a man aged 18 to 30 in good health and CMV-seronegative.

About this clone itself: At one boundary the junction diverges from the germline segment, which might be a read error. This chain connects TRBV5-4 to TRBJ2-1; 8 bases match TRBD1. CDR3 length equals 15 residues. Germline V gives CDR1 SGHNT, CDR2 YYREEE (reference sequence). The CDR3 region is CASRLDRAKYNEQFF. CDR3 DNA sequence: TGTGCCAGCAGATTGGACAGGGCGAAATACAATGAGCAGTTCTTC.

J is TRBJ2-2 and V is TRBV4-1; D is unclear. The CDR3 is 14 residues long. Looked up from germline, CDR1 is MGHRA and CDR2 is YSYEKL. The V end was cut by 0 bases, the J end by 8 bases, with 10 bases between. In DNA form, the CDR3 reads TGCGCCAGCAGCCAAGAGAACTCCCGAGGGGAGCTGTTTTTT. Translating it yields CASSQENSRGELFF.